There are many counts of the clone carrying this T cell receptor beta chain. The data are from a study of identical twins. Every one of the donors was a healthy Caucasian. TCRdb reanalysed the 5' RACE reads using MiXCR and keeps one entry per CDR3 protein. The sample lists approximately 620,000 distinct CDR3 sequences; roughly 8% were seen once. CDR1 MNHEY and CDR2 SVGAGI come from the germline V gene. V was pared by 2 bases and J by 5 bases, with 5 bases of the junction left unmatched. This CDR3 region has 16 residues. This same sample was also part of a study on yellow fever vaccine responses in identical twins.

V and J are TRBV6-5 and TRBJ2-1, with 11 positions matching TRBD1. The TCR comes from a woman aged 18-30 years in good health. The sequencing input was PBMCs. The CDR3 coding sequence is TGTGCCAGCAGTTACCTTGGACAGGGGGCGAACAATGAGCAGTTCTTC. This codes for CASSYLGQGANNEQFF.